This T cell receptor (beta chain) is from a study of B cell selection in AIRE deficiency. Germline loops: CDR1 MNHEY, CDR2 SVGAGI. The CDR3 has 15 residues. V trimming: 6 bases; J trimming: 7 bases; junction bases outside the gene matches: 10. Assay: immunoSEQ multiplex PCR; the TCRdb copy retains only in-frame clones and omits some. The sample lists about 26,000 clones; approximately 92% were seen once. Sorted regulatory T cells were CD4-positive, CD25-high and CD127-low or negative. The rearrangement uses TRBV6-5 and TRBJ1-5, with 9 bases aligning to TRBD1. The material sequenced was CD4+CD25+ Tregs sorted from PBMCs. This sequence originates from a human donor in good health. This CDR3 reads CASRAGTGILQPQHF. Here the CDR3 DNA reads TGTGCCAGCAGGGCCGGGACAGGGATTTTACAGCCCCAGCATTTT.